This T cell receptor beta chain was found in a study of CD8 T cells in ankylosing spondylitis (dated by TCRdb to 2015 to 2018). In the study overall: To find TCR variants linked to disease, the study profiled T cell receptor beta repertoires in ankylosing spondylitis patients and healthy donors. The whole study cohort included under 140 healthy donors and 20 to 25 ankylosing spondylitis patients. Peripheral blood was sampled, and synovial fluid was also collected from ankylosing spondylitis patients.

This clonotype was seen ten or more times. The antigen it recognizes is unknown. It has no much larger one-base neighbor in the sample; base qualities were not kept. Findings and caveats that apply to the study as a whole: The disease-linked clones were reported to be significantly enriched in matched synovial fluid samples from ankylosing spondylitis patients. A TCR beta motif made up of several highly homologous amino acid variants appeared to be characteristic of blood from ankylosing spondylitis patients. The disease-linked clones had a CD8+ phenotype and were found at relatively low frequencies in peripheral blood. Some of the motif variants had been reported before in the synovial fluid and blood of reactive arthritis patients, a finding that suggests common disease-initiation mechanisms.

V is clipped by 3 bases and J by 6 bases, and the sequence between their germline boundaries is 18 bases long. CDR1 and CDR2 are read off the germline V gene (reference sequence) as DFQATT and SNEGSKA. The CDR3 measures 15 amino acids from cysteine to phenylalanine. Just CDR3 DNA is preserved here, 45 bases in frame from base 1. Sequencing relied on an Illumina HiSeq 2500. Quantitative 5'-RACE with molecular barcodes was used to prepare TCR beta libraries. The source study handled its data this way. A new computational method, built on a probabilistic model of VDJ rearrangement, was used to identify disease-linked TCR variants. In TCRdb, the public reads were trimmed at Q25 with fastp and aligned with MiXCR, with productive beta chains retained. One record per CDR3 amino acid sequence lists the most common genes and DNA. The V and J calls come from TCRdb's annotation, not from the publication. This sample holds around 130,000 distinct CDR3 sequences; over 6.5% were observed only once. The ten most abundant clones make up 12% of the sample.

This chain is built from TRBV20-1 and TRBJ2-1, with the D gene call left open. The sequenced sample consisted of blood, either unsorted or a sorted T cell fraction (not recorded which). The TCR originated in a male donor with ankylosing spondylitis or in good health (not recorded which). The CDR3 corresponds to CSARWEARMGNEQFF. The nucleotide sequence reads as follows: TGCAGTGCTAGGTGGGAAGCCAGGATGGGCAATGAGCAGTTCTTC.